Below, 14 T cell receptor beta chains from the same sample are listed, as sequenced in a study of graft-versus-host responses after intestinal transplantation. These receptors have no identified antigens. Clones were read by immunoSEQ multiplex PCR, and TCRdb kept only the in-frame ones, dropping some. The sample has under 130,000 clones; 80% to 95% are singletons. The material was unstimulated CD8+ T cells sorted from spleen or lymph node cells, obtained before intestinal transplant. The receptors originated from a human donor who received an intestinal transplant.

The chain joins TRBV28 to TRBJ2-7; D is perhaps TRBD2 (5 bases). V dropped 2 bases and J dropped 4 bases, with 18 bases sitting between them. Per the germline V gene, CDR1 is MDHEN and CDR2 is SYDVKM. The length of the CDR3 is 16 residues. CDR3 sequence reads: CASSLTLLAPLYEQYF. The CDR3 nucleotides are TGTGCCAGCAGTTTAACCCTGCTAGCCCCCCTTTACGAGCAGTACTTC.

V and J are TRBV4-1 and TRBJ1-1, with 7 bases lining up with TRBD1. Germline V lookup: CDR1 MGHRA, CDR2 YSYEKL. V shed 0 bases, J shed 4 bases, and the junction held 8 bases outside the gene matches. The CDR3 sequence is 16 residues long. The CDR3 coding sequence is TGCGCCAGCAGCCAAGAAGGTTGGACAGGAGGCACTGAAGCTTTCTTT. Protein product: CASSQEGWTGGTEAFF.

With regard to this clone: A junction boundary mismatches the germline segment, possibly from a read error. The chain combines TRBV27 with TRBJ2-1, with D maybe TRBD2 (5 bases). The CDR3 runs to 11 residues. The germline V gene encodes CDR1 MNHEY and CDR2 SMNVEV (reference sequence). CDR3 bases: TGTGCCAGCAGTTCTAGCAATAAGCAGTTCTTC. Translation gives CASSSSNKQFF.

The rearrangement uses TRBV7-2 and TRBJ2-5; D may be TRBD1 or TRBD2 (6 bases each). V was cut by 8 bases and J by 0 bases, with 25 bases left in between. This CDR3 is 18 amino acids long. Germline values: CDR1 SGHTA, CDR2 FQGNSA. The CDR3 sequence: CASDERVGGERYQETQYF. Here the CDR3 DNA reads TGTGCCAGCGACGAAAGGGTCGGGGGCGAACGGTACCAAGAGACCCAGTACTTC. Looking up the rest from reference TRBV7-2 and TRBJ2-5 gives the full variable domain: GAGVSQSPSNKVTEKGKDVELRCDPISGHTALYWYRQSLGQGLEFLIYFQGNSAPDKSGLPSDRFSAERTGGSVSTLTIQRTQQEDSAVYLCASDERVGGERYQETQYFGPGTRLLVL.

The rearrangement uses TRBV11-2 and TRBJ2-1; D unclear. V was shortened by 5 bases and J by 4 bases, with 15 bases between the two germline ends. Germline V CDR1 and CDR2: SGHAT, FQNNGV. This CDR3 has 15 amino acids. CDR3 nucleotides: TGTGCCAGCAGCAATACGGTAGCTGGGTACAATGAGCAGTTCTTC. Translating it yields CASSNTVAGYNEQFF.

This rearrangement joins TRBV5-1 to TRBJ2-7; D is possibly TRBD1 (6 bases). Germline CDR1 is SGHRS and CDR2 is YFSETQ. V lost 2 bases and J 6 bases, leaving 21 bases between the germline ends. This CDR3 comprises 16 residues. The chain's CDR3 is CASSFTWDISPIEQYF. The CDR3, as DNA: TGCGCCAGCAGCTTTACCTGGGACATCTCCCCTATCGAGCAGTACTTC.

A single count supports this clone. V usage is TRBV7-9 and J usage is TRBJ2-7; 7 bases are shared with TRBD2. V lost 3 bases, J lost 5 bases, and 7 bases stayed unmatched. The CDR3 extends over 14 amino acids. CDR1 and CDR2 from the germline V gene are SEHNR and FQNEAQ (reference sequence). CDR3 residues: CASSLDRRGDEQYF. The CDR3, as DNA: TGTGCCAGCAGCTTGGACCGCCGGGGGGACGAGCAGTACTTC.

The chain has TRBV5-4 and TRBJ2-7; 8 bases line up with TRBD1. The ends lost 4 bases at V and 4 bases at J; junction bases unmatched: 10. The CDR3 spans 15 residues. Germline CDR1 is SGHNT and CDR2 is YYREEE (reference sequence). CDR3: CASSPTDRVEYEQYF. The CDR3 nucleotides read TGTGCCAGCAGCCCTACGGACAGGGTGGAATACGAGCAGTACTTC.

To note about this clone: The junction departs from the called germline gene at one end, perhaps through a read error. The CDR3 protein is CASSQAGSSYNEQLF. The DNA of the CDR3 is TGCGCCAGCAGCCAAGCAGGGAGCTCCTACAATGAGCAGCTCTTC. The J gene is TRBJ2-1, the V gene TRBV4-1, with D perhaps given as TRBD1 or TRBD2 (5 bases each). Germline V gene data show CDR1 as MGHRA and CDR2 as YSYEKL. This CDR3 region has 15 residues.

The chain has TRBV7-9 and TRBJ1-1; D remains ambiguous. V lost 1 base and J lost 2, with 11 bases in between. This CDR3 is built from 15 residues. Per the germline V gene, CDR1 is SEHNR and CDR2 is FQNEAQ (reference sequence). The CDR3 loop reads CASSLGSLRNTEAFF. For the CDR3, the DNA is TGTGCCAGCAGCTTAGGTTCCCTACGAAACACTGAAGCTTTCTTT.

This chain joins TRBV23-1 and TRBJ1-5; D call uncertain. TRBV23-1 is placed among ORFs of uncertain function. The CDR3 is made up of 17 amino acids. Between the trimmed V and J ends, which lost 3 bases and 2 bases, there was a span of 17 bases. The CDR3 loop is CASSHPRVCVGNQPQHF. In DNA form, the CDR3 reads TGCGCCAGCAGTCACCCTCGAGTGTGTGTGGGCAATCAGCCCCAGCATTTT.

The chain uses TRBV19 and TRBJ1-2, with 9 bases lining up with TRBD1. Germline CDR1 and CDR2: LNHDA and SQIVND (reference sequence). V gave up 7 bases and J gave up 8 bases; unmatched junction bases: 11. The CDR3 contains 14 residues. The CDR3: CASKNTGTGYGYTF. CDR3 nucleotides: TGTGCCAGTAAAAATACCGGGACAGGGTACGGCTACACCTTC. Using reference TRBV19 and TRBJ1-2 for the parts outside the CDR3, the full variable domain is DGGITQSPKYLFRKEGQNVTLSCEQNLNHDAMYWYRQDPGQGLRLIYYSQIVNDFQKGDIAEGYSVSREKKESFPLTVTSAQKNPTAFYLCASKNTGTGYGYTFGSGTRLTVV.

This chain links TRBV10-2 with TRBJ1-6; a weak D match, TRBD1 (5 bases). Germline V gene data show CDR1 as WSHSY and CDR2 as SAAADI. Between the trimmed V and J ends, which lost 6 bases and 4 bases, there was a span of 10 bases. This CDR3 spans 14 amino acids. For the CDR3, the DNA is TGCGCCAGCAGCGAGGGGCCTTATAATTCACCCCTCCACTTT. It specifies CASSEGPYNSPLHF.

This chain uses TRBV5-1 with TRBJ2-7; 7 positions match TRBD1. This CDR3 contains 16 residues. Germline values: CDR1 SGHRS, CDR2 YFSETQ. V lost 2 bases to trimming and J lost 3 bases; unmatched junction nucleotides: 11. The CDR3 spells CASSLGGRDGHYEQYF. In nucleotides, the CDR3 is TGCGCCAGCAGCTTAGGGGGCAGGGATGGCCACTACGAGCAGTACTTC. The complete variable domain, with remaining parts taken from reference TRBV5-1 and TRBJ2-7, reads KAGVTQTPRYLIKTRGQQVTLSCSPISGHRSVSWYQQTPGQGLQFLFEYFSETQRNKGNFPGRFSGRQFSNSRSEMNVSTLELGDSALYLCASSLGGRDGHYEQYFGPGTRLTVT.